A selection of T cell receptor beta chains follows, all from one sample in a study of blood T cell repertoires in COVID-19. The assay was immunoSEQ multiplex PCR, and TCRdb's table has in-frame clones only and misses some. The sample includes some 190,000 clones, approximately 85% seen only once; the top ten take approximately 5%. Sequencing was performed on PBMCs or T cells enriched from blood (not recorded which). These receptors originate from a man aged 35 to 55 with acute COVID-19. The CDR3 runs from the conserved cysteine through the conserved F or W. Fields, in order: J gene, clone size, V gene, D gene, CDR3 DNA, CDR3 protein. The D gene is left open where the match is weak. Part of the rows lack a size; the others show once, few, many or a class for expanded clones.

J gene: TRBJ2-7
clone size: NA
V gene: TRBV27
D gene: NA
CDR3 DNA: TGTGCCAGCACCCAATCCCCGGACGAGCAGTACTTC
CDR3 protein: CASTQSPDEQYF

J gene: TRBJ1-2
clone size: NA
V gene: TRBV12-3/TRBV12-4
D gene: NA
CDR3 DNA: TGTGCCAGCACCAAGACACGTGGCTACACCTTC
CDR3 protein: CASTKTRGYTF

J gene: TRBJ2-7
clone size: NA
V gene: TRBV7-3
D gene: TRBD2
CDR3 DNA: TGTGCCAGCAGCTCTAGCGGGAACGACGAGCAGTACTTC
CDR3 protein: CASSSSGNDEQYF

J gene: TRBJ2-6
clone size: NA
V gene: TRBV3-1/TRBV3-2
D gene: NA
CDR3 DNA: TGTGCCAGCAGCCTCCGTTATGGGGCCAACGTCCTGACTTTC
CDR3 protein: CASSLRYGANVLTF

J gene: TRBJ2-2
clone size: NA
V gene: TRBV9
D gene: NA
CDR3 DNA: TGTGCCAGCAGCGACGCCACTACCCCCATCGGGGAGCTGTTTTTT
CDR3 protein: CASSDATTPIGELFF

J gene: TRBJ2-1
clone size: NA
V gene: TRBV19
D gene: NA
CDR3 DNA: TGTGCCAGTAGTTTCCCCGGGACTGGTTACAATGAGCAGTTCTTC
CDR3 protein: CASSFPGTGYNEQFF

J gene: TRBJ1-4
clone size: few
V gene: TRBV2
D gene: TRBD1
CDR3 DNA: TGTGCCACCATGATGGGACAGGGGTCTGAAAAACTGTTTTTT
CDR3 protein: CATMMGQGSEKLFF

J gene: TRBJ1-1
clone size: NA
V gene: TRBV7-9
D gene: NA
CDR3 DNA: TGTGCCAGCAGCTTAGAAGACAGAGCGACTTTCTTT
CDR3 protein: CASSLEDRATFF

J gene: TRBJ1-6
clone size: once
V gene: TRBV19
D gene: NA
CDR3 DNA: TGTGCCACCCGAGCAGGCTCCTATAATTCACCCCTCCACTTT
CDR3 protein: CATRAGSYNSPLHF

J gene: TRBJ2-5
clone size: NA
V gene: TRBV28
D gene: TRBD1
CDR3 DNA: TGTGCCAGCAGGACCGCCGGGACAGGGGTAAGAGAGACCCAGTACTTC
CDR3 protein: CASRTAGTGVRETQYF

J gene: TRBJ1-1
clone size: NA
V gene: TRBV29-1
D gene: TRBD1
CDR3 DNA: TGCAGCGCCGGGGACAGGGTTGTTACTGAAGCTTTCTTT
CDR3 protein: CSAGDRVVTEAFF

J gene: TRBJ2-7
clone size: NA
V gene: TRBV20-1
D gene: NA
CDR3 DNA: TGCAGTGCTAGTAAGAGCGGCCAGAAGATCTTC
CDR3 protein: CSASKSGQKIF

J gene: TRBJ2-2
clone size: NA
V gene: TRBV9
D gene: NA
CDR3 DNA: TGTGCCAGCAGCGTAGTCTCTCACACCGGGGAGCTGTTTTTT
CDR3 protein: CASSVVSHTGELFF

J gene: TRBJ2-7
clone size: NA
V gene: TRBV11-2
D gene: TRBD2
CDR3 DNA: TGTGCCAGCCGCGATCTTAGCGGGAGAATCGGCGAGCAGTACTTC
CDR3 protein: CASRDLSGRIGEQYF

J gene: TRBJ2-5
clone size: NA
V gene: TRBV28
D gene: NA
CDR3 DNA: TGTGCCAGCGCGGCCCCTCAGAGCCAGACCCAGTACTTC
CDR3 protein: CASAAPQSQTQYF

J gene: TRBJ1-6
clone size: few
V gene: TRBV5-6
D gene: TRBD1
CDR3 DNA: TGTGCCAGCAGCTTGGCCAGGACAGGTTTCAATTCACCCCTCCACTTT
CDR3 protein: CASSLARTGFNSPLHF

J gene: TRBJ1-4
clone size: NA
V gene: TRBV5-5
D gene: TRBD1
CDR3 DNA: TGTGCCAGCAGCTACCGGGACAGCTATGAAAAACTGTTTTTT
CDR3 protein: CASSYRDSYEKLFF

J gene: TRBJ1-5
clone size: NA
V gene: TRBV6-6
D gene: TRBD1
CDR3 DNA: TGTGCCAGCACCCTGGGGGGGACAGGGGATCAGCCCCAGCATTTT
CDR3 protein: CASTLGGTGDQPQHF

J gene: TRBJ2-3
clone size: NA
V gene: TRBV4-1
D gene: TRBD1
CDR3 DNA: TGCGCCAGCTGCGAGGGGGACAGGGACACAGATACGCAGTATTTT
CDR3 protein: CASCEGDRDTDTQYF

J gene: TRBJ2-2
clone size: NA
V gene: TRBV28
D gene: TRBD1
CDR3 DNA: TGTGCCAGCGGTTCCGGGACAGGGGGTACCGGGGAGCTGTTTTTT
CDR3 protein: CASGSGTGGTGELFF

J gene: TRBJ2-5
clone size: once
V gene: TRBV9
D gene: NA
CDR3 DNA: TGTGCCAGCAGCCCCACGGCGAGTGGCGGGCTTTTAGAGACCCAGTACTTC
CDR3 protein: CASSPTASGGLLETQYF

J gene: TRBJ2-7
clone size: NA
V gene: TRBV12-3/TRBV12-4
D gene: TRBD1
CDR3 DNA: TGTGCCAGCAGTGAGACAGGGCGCGAGCAGTACTTC
CDR3 protein: CASSETGREQYF

J gene: TRBJ2-3
clone size: NA
V gene: TRBV5-4
D gene: NA
CDR3 DNA: TGTGCCAGCAGCTTGGGTTTAGTCACAGATACGCAGTATTTT
CDR3 protein: CASSLGLVTDTQYF

J gene: TRBJ2-1
clone size: NA
V gene: TRBV28
D gene: TRBD2
CDR3 DNA: TGTGCCAGCAGTTTACCACCTGCCGGGACTAGCGGGAGGGCTTACAATGAGCAGTTCTTC
CDR3 protein: CASSLPPAGTSGRAYNEQFF

J gene: TRBJ1-1
clone size: NA
V gene: TRBV5-4
D gene: NA
CDR3 DNA: TGTGCCAGCCGGATCTTTGGGACACTCAACACTGAAGCTTTCTTT
CDR3 protein: CASRIFGTLNTEAFF

J gene: TRBJ2-3
clone size: NA
V gene: TRBV5-4
D gene: TRBD2
CDR3 DNA: TGTGCCAGCAGTCTCGGGGGGGGAGGGAGCACAGATACGCAGTATTTT
CDR3 protein: CASSLGGGGSTDTQYF